This record looks at one T cell receptor beta chain sequence and its context. The antigen remains undetermined. The sample comes from a study of post-analysis software for immune sequencing data. CDR3 length: 15 residues. Germline trimming cut 1 base from V and 4 bases from J; bases unmatched to any gene: 4. Germline V gene data show CDR1 as SGHVS and CDR2 as FQNEAQ. Notes on the study in general: Five TRBV segments (TRBV5-6, TRBV5-1 and TRBV20-1 among them) occurred more frequently in patients than in controls.

Prepared TCR beta cDNA libraries contained unique molecular identifiers. TCRdb ran MiXCR on the PCR reads and lists one entry per CDR3 protein. The data hold 650,000 to 900,000 distinct CDR3 sequences, with more than 45% observed a single time. The sequence came from a girl aged 10 to 17 with multiple sclerosis. The chain joins TRBV7-8 to TRBJ2-1, with 7 bases matching TRBD2. Specimen: blood. CDR3 sequence: CASSLVSGVYNEQFF. The CDR3 coding sequence is TGTGCCAGCAGCTTAGTGAGCGGGGTTTACAATGAGCAGTTCTTC.